One and the same sample provided the 27 T cell receptor beta chains below, sequenced in a study of T cells in Graves' hyperthyroidism and ophthalmopathy. TCR beta CDR3 regions were amplified from RNA. Initially, a first-round RT-PCR of the TCR CDR3 employed the HTBI primer set. Each CDR3 protein is one row after TCRdb ran MiXCR on the multiplex PCR reads. The repertoire holds 250,000 to 350,000 distinct CDR3 sequences, with approximately 16% as singletons. Sequencing used blood. These receptor sequences come from a young man with Graves' hyperthyroidism.

This clonotype was seen more than once but under ten times. The chain couples TRBV5-1 to TRBJ2-1, with 14 bases lining up with TRBD2. There are 17 residues in the CDR3. Germline values: CDR1 SGHRS, CDR2 YFSETQ. After removal of 0 bases from V and 5 bases from J, the junction contained 4 bases not matched to a gene. The CDR3 nucleotides are TGCGCCAGCAGCTTGGCCCCGACTAGCGGGGGGGACAATGAGCAGTTCTTC. It yields the protein CASSLAPTSGGDNEQFF. Variable domain in full (rest from reference TRBV5-1 and TRBJ2-1): KAGVTQTPRYLIKTRGQQVTLSCSPISGHRSVSWYQQTPGQGLQFLFEYFSETQRNKGNFPGRFSGRQFSNSRSEMNVSTLELGDSALYLCASSLAPTSGGDNEQFFGPGTRLTVL.

J is TRBJ2-1 and V is TRBV20-1, with 9 bases matching TRBD2. Unmatched junction bases numbered 3, after V lost 0 bases and J lost 0 bases. In germline, CDR1 is DFQATT, CDR2 SNEGSKA (reference sequence). The CDR3 consists of 16 residues. The CDR3 here is CSARDGTSTSYNEQFF. The CDR3 DNA is TGCAGTGCTAGAGACGGGACTAGCACCTCCTACAATGAGCAGTTCTTC.

This clonotype was counted between two and nine times. This sequence joins TRBV20-1 and TRBJ2-3; tentative D call: TRBD1 (5 bases). Trimming took 2 bases from V and 4 from J, leaving 7 bases between them. CDR3 length: 12 residues. CDR1 is DFQATT and CDR2 is SNEGSKA in the germline V gene (reference sequence). CDR3 nucleotide sequence: TGCAGTGCTAGACAGGGCCCAGATACGCAGTATTTT. It codes for CSARQGPDTQYF.

In this sample, this clonotype turned up many times. The chain employs TRBV28 and TRBJ2-7, with TRBD1 matching 12 bases. The CDR3 sequence is 15 residues long. Trimming removed 6 bases from V and 7 bases from J; junction bases left unmatched: 10. Germline assignment: CDR1 MDHEN and CDR2 SYDVKM. The CDR3 DNA reads TGTGCCAGCAGATCCGGGGGACAGGGGGCTAGTGAGCAGTACTTC. Translating it yields CASRSGGQGASEQYF.

The table lists this clonotype with a few counts. The V gene is TRBV6-5, the J gene TRBJ2-1, with D hard to call. Germline CDR1 and CDR2: MNHEY and SVGAGI. Trimming removed 7 bases from V and 9 bases from J, with 10 bases in between. The CDR3 length is 11 residues. In DNA, the CDR3 is TGTGCCAGCAATTATCCGGTTGAGCAGTTCTTC. Translated, it gives CASNYPVEQFF.

This clonotype was found a few times. The chain has TRBV7-9 and TRBJ2-5; no clear D gene. CDR1 SEHNR and CDR2 FQNEAQ come from the germline V gene (reference sequence). The V and J ends lost 4 bases and 7 bases respectively, with 13 bases between them. This CDR3 is 13 amino acids long. CDR3 protein: CASSSLDVGTQYF. The CDR3 region has the DNA TGTGCCAGCAGCTCGTTAGACGTCGGGACCCAGTACTTC.

The chain joins TRBV3-1 to TRBJ1-1; 9 positions agree with TRBD1. Germline CDR1 reads LGHDT; CDR2 reads YNNKEL (reference sequence). The CDR3 runs 14 residues. V shed 4 bases and J 5 bases; nucleotides not matched to a gene: 5. The CDR3 DNA reads TGTGCCAGCAGCCGGGGACAGGGAGGGACTGAAGCTTTCTTT. Its translation is CASSRGQGGTEAFF. The variable domain in full, with the rest retrieved from reference TRBV3-1 and TRBJ1-1, is DTAVSQTPKYLVTQMGNDKSIKCEQNLGHDTMYWYKQDSKKFLKIMFSYNNKELIINETVPNRFSPKSPDKAHLNLHINSLELGDSAVYFCASSRGQGGTEAFFGQGTRLTVV.

J is TRBJ1-3 and V is TRBV5-1; the D is unclear. The V gene's germline CDR1 is SGHRS and CDR2 YFSETQ. This CDR3 contains 16 residues. V lost 3 bases and J lost 2, with 15 bases in between. The CDR3 spells CASSSQPQSPGNTIYF. Written as DNA, the CDR3 is TGCGCCAGCAGCTCCCAGCCCCAGTCGCCTGGAAACACCATATATTTT.

This clonotype was seen at least ten times. The rearrangement links TRBV28 to TRBJ1-1, with D unclear. The germline V gene encodes CDR1 MDHEN and CDR2 SYDVKM. V was shortened by 7 bases and J by 1 base, with 16 bases between the two germline ends. The length of the CDR3 is 15 residues. The CDR3 bases are TGTGCCAGCATCCAAGCCCCCCCGGGGAACACTGAAGCTTTCTTT. It is translated as CASIQAPPGNTEAFF. The full variable domain, in which reference TRBV28 and TRBJ1-1 provide the parts outside the CDR3, is DVKVTQSSRYLVKRTGEKVFLECVQDMDHENMFWYRQDPGLGLRLIYFSYDVKMKEKGDIPEGYSVSREKKERFSLILESASTNQTSMYLCASIQAPPGNTEAFFGQGTRLTVV.

The chain recombines TRBV29-1 with TRBJ2-1, with 10 bases identical to TRBD2. Germline V lookup: CDR1 SQVTM, CDR2 ANQGSEA. V was clipped by 4 bases and J by 4 bases; unmatched bases: 7. This CDR3 has 15 amino acids. The CDR3 DNA reads TGCAGCGTTGCCCGGACTAGCGGATCATACAATGAGCAGTTCTTC. Its protein product is CSVARTSGSYNEQFF.

This clonotype was observed a handful of times. CDR3 DNA sequence: TGTGCCAGCAGCGCTCAGGGGTCCCCTTCCTACGAGCAGTACTTC. Translated, it gives CASSAQGSPSYEQYF. The chain uses TRBV9 and TRBJ2-7, with TRBD1 as a possible D gene (6 bases). The CDR3 has 15 residues. V lost 3 bases and J 1 base, leaving 14 bases between the germline ends. Germline CDR1 is SGDLS and CDR2 is YYNGEE.

The table lists this clonotype with many counts. The chain employs TRBV12-3 or TRBV12-4 and TRBJ2-1, with 7 bases aligning to TRBD2. Germline trimming cut 3 bases from V and 7 bases from J; bases unmatched to any gene: 6. The CDR3 has 14 amino acids. The CDR3 bases are TGTGCCAGCAGTTTCAGCGGGATGGGGAATGAGCAGTTCTTC. Its protein is CASSFSGMGNEQFF.

In its sample, this clonotype was seen many times. The gene calls are TRBV6-1 and TRBJ2-1; 7 nucleotides match TRBD2. J gave up 8 bases and V 6 bases, and 10 bases lay outside the gene matches. CDR1 MNHNS and CDR2 SASEGT come from the germline V gene. The CDR3 loop spans 14 amino acids. This chain's CDR3 is CASSPSLAGDEQFF. The CDR3 nucleotides read TGTGCCAGCAGCCCCTCCCTTGCGGGGGATGAGCAGTTCTTC.

At least ten counts were recorded for this clonotype. The chain employs TRBV7-2 and TRBJ2-1; D gene uncertain. In germline, CDR1 is SGHTA, CDR2 FQGNSA. V lost 6 bases, J lost 0 bases, and 12 bases lay in between. The CDR3 sequence is 15 residues long. The CDR3 DNA reads TGTGCCAGCAGGGAAGCCCCCTACTCCTACAATGAGCAGTTCTTC. Protein product: CASREAPYSYNEQFF.

This clonotype was detected ten times or more. The rearrangement links TRBV20-1 to TRBJ2-1; no reliable D call. The CDR3 consists of 12 residues. Between the trimmed V and J ends, which lost 2 bases and 12 bases, there was a span of 14 bases. Germline loops: CDR1 DFQATT, CDR2 SNEGSKA (reference sequence). CDR3 coding DNA: TGCAGTGCTAGACCCCCGTCTTTTACGCAGTTCTTC. Translated: CSARPPSFTQFF.

This clonotype appeared a few times. The J gene is TRBJ2-1, the V gene TRBV7-8; D tentatively fits TRBD1 or TRBD2 (5 bases each). The CDR3 covers 15 residues. The V gene's germline CDR1 is SGHVS and CDR2 FQNEAQ. Trimming took off 2 bases at V and 6 bases at J, with 14 bases between the two ends. The CDR3 nucleotides are TGTGCCAGCAGCTTATTCTTCTTGAGGGGCAATGAGCAGTTCTTC. This codes for CASSLFFLRGNEQFF.

The chain links TRBV2 to TRBJ2-7; the D is unclear. The V and J ends lost 6 bases and 4 bases respectively, with 19 bases between them. The CDR3 has 15 amino acids. Germline assignment: CDR1 SNHLY and CDR2 FYNNEI. This chain's CDR3 is CASSASSLGNYEQYF. The CDR3 nucleotides read TGTGCCAGCAGCGCCAGCAGCTTGGGTAATTACGAGCAGTACTTC.

This clonotype showed up just a few times. The chain has TRBV28 and TRBJ1-4; a weak D match, TRBD1 (6 bases). The CDR3 length is 14 residues. Germline V gene lookup returns CDR1 MDHEN and CDR2 SYDVKM. Trimming took 4 bases from V and 10 from J, leaving 16 bases between them. The CDR3 spells CASSYGQGIGKLFF. In DNA, the CDR3 is TGTGCCAGCAGTTATGGGCAGGGGATAGGAAAACTGTTTTTT.

The chain joins TRBV15 to TRBJ2-3, with a tentative D call TRBD2 (5 bases). V lost 0 bases, J lost 1 base, and 11 bases lay in between. This CDR3 has 16 residues. The germline V gene has CDR1 LNHNV and CDR2 YYDKDF (reference sequence). The CDR3 region is CATSRDGSGRTDTQYF. The CDR3 DNA follows: TGTGCCACCAGCAGAGATGGGAGCGGCCGCACAGATACGCAGTATTTT. Full variable domain (rest looked up from reference TRBV15 and TRBJ2-3): DAMVIQNPRYQVTQFGKPVTLSCSQTLNHNVMYWYQQKSSQAPKLLFHYYDKDFNNEADTPDNFQSRRPNTSFCFLDIRSPGLGDTAMYLCATSRDGSGRTDTQYFGPGTRLTVL.

In this sample, this clonotype turned up many times. The genes are TRBV10-3 and TRBJ2-2; D is tentatively TRBD1 or TRBD2 (5 bases each). This CDR3 is 18 amino acids long. Trimming stripped 3 bases from V and 5 bases from J, with 22 bases between. Germline CDR1 is ENHRY and CDR2 is SYGVKD. The CDR3: CAISEAPPPGTSTGELFF. CDR3 DNA: TGTGCCATCAGTGAAGCCCCCCCCCCCGGGACCTCAACCGGGGAGCTGTTTTTT.

This clonotype has just a few counts. The chain joins TRBV20-1 to TRBJ2-1; D call uncertain. V was shortened by 3 bases and J by 5 bases, with 26 bases between the two germline ends. Germline V gene sequence: CDR1 DFQATT, CDR2 SNEGSKA (reference sequence). The CDR3 has 18 residues. This chain's CDR3 is CSASGHNRGRAGHNEQFF. The DNA of the CDR3 is TGCAGTGCTAGTGGGCATAATCGAGGCCGGGCTGGCCACAATGAGCAGTTCTTC.

This clonotype was found a few times. The chain employs TRBV10-1 and TRBJ2-7; TRBD2 might be the D (6 bases). This CDR3 is built from 15 residues. Between the trimmed V and J ends, which lost 6 bases and 0 bases, there was a span of 15 bases. Germline V gene data show CDR1 as WNHNN and CDR2 as SYGVQD (reference sequence). CDR3 nucleotides: TGCGCCAGCAGCCGCGGGGCGAGGGGCTCCTACGAGCAGTACTTC. This sequence encodes CASSRGARGSYEQYF.

Ten or more counts support this clonotype. CDR3 sequence: CASTPDPNSNQPQHF. DNA for the CDR3: TGCGCCAGCACCCCGGACCCAAATAGCAATCAGCCCCAGCATTTT. J is TRBJ1-5 and V is TRBV4-1, with D uncertain. The CDR3 has 15 residues. Trimming stripped 7 bases from V and 0 bases from J, with 13 bases between. The germline V gene encodes CDR1 MGHRA and CDR2 YSYEKL.

This clonotype was counted ten times or more. The chain recombines TRBV10-3 with TRBJ2-7, with 12 bases matching TRBD2. Unmatched junction bases numbered 11, after V lost 5 bases and J lost 6 bases. The CDR3 runs to 16 residues. Germline CDR1 ENHRY, CDR2 SYGVKD. CDR3 residues: CAISSLAGGPRSEQYF. CDR3 in DNA: TGTGCCATCAGTAGTCTAGCGGGAGGGCCGAGGAGCGAGCAGTACTTC.

This clonotype has a count of ten or more. V usage is TRBV6-2 or TRBV6-3 and J usage is TRBJ1-2; no reliable D call. CDR3 length: 13 residues. V lost 6 bases and J 5 bases, leaving 13 bases between the germline ends. The germline V gene has CDR1 MNHEY and CDR2 SVGEGT. In DNA form, the CDR3 reads TGTGCCAGCAGCCCCCCCTACGGTTATGGCTACACCTTC. It is translated as CASSPPYGYGYTF.

This clonotype was seen a few times. This chain uses TRBV11-2 with TRBJ2-1; the D gene is possibly TRBD1 (6 bases). Germline lookup yields CDR1 SGHAT and CDR2 FQNNGV. The CDR3 totals 18 residues. Trimming removed 8 bases from V and 4 bases from J, with 27 bases in between. The CDR3 DNA is TGTGCCAGCTCACCTAAAGGGGCCATGCAGGGGTTATACAATGAGCAGTTCTTC. The encoded protein is CASSPKGAMQGLYNEQFF.

This clonotype has ten or more counts. This chain joins TRBV5-1 and TRBJ2-7; 15 bases align to TRBD2. The CDR3 runs 19 residues. V gave up 2 bases and J gave up 5 bases; unmatched junction bases: 14. From germline, CDR1 is SGHRS and CDR2 YFSETQ. The CDR3 DNA reads TGCGCCAGCAGCTTTGACGGACAGGGGGGACTAGCGGGAGGTGACGAGCAGTACTTC. Residues: CASSFDGQGGLAGGDEQYF.